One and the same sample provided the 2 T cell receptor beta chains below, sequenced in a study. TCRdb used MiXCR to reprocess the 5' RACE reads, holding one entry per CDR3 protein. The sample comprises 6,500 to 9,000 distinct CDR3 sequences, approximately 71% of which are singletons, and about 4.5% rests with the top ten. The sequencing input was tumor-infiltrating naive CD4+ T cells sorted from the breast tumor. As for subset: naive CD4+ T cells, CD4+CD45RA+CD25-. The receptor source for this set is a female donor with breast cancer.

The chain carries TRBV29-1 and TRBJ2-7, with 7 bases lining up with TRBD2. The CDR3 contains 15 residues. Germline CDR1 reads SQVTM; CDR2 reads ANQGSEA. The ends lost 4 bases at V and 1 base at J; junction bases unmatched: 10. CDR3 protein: CSVGLLAGVSYEQYF. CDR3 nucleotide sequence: TGCAGCGTTGGTTTATTGGCGGGAGTATCCTACGAGCAGTACTTC.

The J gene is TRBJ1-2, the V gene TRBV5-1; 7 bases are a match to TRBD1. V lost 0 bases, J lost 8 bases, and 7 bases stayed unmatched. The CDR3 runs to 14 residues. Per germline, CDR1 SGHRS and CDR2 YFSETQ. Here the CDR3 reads CASSLEGGPTGYTF. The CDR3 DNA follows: TGCGCCAGCAGCTTGGAAGGGGGCCCCACCGGCTACACCTTC.